Many counts were recorded for the clone carrying this TCR beta chain. Its antigen remains unidentified. These data originate in a study of glioma-infiltrating T cells. CDR3 length equals 13 residues. Germline values: CDR1 MDHEN, CDR2 SYDVKM. Deletions cut 4 bases from V and 7 bases from J, with 10 bases between. Study-wide points: Only very few CDR3 sequences appeared in both tissue and blood.

The iRepertoire nested amplicon-rescue multiplex PCR amplified TCR alpha and beta CDR3s from RNA. TCRdb analysed the multiplex PCR reads with MiXCR anew, one entry per CDR3 protein. Here the sample spans around 180,000 distinct CDR3 sequences, about 40% being singletons. The chain joins TRBV28 to TRBJ2-2; D remains unclear. The source is a human donor with low-grade glioma or glioblastoma, undergoing nonglioma brain surgery, or in good health (not recorded which). The sequencing input was glioma tissue, nonneoplastic brain tissue, or PBMCs (not recorded which). CDR3 sequence (DNA): TGTGCCAGCAGTTATAAACGCGGCGGGGAGCTGTTTTTT. Protein product: CASSYKRGGELFF.